Following are 5 T cell receptor beta chains from one sample sequenced in a study of STAT3 mutations in large granular lymphocyte leukemia. Study findings and constraints: Every T-cell large granular lymphocyte leukemia patient had at least one immunodominant TCR beta clonotype.

Here immunoSEQ multiplex PCR was the method, and the copy in TCRdb shows in-frame clones only, minus some. This repertoire shows roughly 11,000 clones, 65% to 90% found once; its top ten account for 70% to 90%. These receptors have no identified antigens. The material sequenced was peripheral blood mononuclear cells. The receptors shown here come from a man of 80 years or more with T-cell large granular lymphocyte leukemia. Some clones in this sample may be carry-over from other donors' samples.

This chain connects TRBV7-9 to TRBJ2-5; D tentatively fits TRBD1 or TRBD2 (5 bases each). CDR1 and CDR2 from the germline V gene are SEHNR and FQNEAQ (reference sequence). The CDR3 extends over 12 amino acids. Trimming left V 8 bases short and J 4 bases short, with 11 bases between. The CDR3 DNA reads as TGTGCCAGCCGGCCCGGGGCAGAGACCCAGTACTTC. Translating it yields CASRPGAETQYF.

The J gene is TRBJ1-5, the V gene TRBV19; TRBD1 aligns across 7 bases. Germline-derived CDR1 and CDR2 are LNHDA and SQIVND (reference sequence). The CDR3 consists of 15 residues. Trimming took 3 bases from V and 5 from J; bases not matched to a gene: 7. This CDR3 reads CASSMGDRADQPQHF. CDR3 DNA: TGTGCCAGTAGTATGGGCGACAGGGCTGATCAGCCCCAGCATTTT.

The chain employs TRBV6-5 and TRBJ2-3; 7 nucleotides align to TRBD2. The germline gives CDR1 MNHEY, CDR2 SVGAGI. V lost 6 bases and J lost 0; bases outside the gene matches: 3. The CDR3 loop spans 14 amino acids. As DNA, the CDR3 is TGTGCCAGCAGGCGCGGGGGTAGCACAGATACGCAGTATTTT. Its protein product is CASRRGGSTDTQYF.

This clone was observed a few times. The CDR3 DNA sequence: TGTGCCTGGACCGGACAGCACTTCTACGAGCAGTACTTC. It translates to CAWTGQHFYEQYF. This sequence joins TRBV30 and TRBJ2-7, with D maybe TRBD1 (6 bases). Germline-derived CDR1 and CDR2 are GTSNPN and SVGIG (reference sequence). This CDR3 is built from 13 residues. Trimming shortened V by 4 bases and J by 3 bases, and 13 bases separated the two germline ends.

The J gene is TRBJ2-3, the V gene TRBV5-1; TRBD2 matches 9 bases. CDR3 length equals 16 residues. Germline V lookup: CDR1 SGHRS, CDR2 YFSETQ. V shed 5 bases and J 4 bases; nucleotides not matched to a gene: 11. The CDR3 loop reads CASSGPSGVVADTQYF. CDR3 sequence (DNA): TGCGCCAGCAGTGGACCTAGCGGGGTTGTCGCAGATACGCAGTATTTT.